This paragraph covers one TCR beta chain sequence. Antigen unknown. Multiplex touch-down PCR with TRB-A/B primers amplified rearranged V-D-J TRB sequences. TCRdb redid the calling of the multiplex PCR reads with MiXCR, one entry per CDR3 protein. This table has roughly 6,000 distinct CDR3 sequences, 30% to 40% appearing once. This record comes from a study of T cell repertoires in aging, cancer and after chemotherapy. Background on the study: Donor ages fell into six groups from 30 or younger up to 70 or older. Study-wide findings and caveats: In hematological cancer patients, infiltrated lymphoid organs may have impaired thymic emigration or peripheral T cell expansion. Loss of evenness, beyond lost richness, contributed to age-related TCR diversity decline in cancer patients. Untreated cancer patients had significantly lower blood TCR diversity than age-matched healthy donors.

TCR beta rearrangements were amplified from peripheral blood genomic DNA. Germline assignment: CDR1 MNHNS and CDR2 SASEGT. The J segment lost 6 bases and the V segment lost 11 bases, leaving 13 bases of the junction unmatched. This CDR3 region has 14 residues. This chain uses TRBV6-1 with TRBJ2-7, with TRBD1 matching over 10 bases. The sequenced sample consisted of blood. This receptor was taken from a human donor with a blood cancer. The CDR3 sequence is CAATPGQGMGEQYF. For the CDR3, the DNA is TGTGCCGCAACGCCGGGACAGGGGATGGGCGAGCAGTACTTC.